This T cell receptor (beta chain) was documented in a study of OX40 agonist ivuxolimab in advanced cancers. At the level of the study: The study gave patients intravenous ivuxolimab at 0.01 to 10 mg/kg every 2 weeks. The study reported partial responses in three patients: one hepatocellular carcinoma, two cutaneous melanoma. Patients in dose escalation had liver, melanoma, kidney or head and neck cancers.

In the case of this clone: Its antigen is currently unknown.

Generated by immunoSEQ multiplex PCR, the TCRdb table keeps only in-frame clones and is missing some. The sample has about 120,000 clones, 80% to 90% seen once; the top ten hold under 0.7%. Study-wide points: Mean expanded clone counts were higher in CD8+ than CD4+ T cells.

CDR3 length equals 14 residues. V shed 5 bases, J shed 9 bases, and the junction held 6 bases outside the gene matches. The V gene's germline CDR1 is SGHRS and CDR2 YFSETQ. The receptor was isolated from an adult with an advanced solid tumor such as melanoma, head and neck, liver or kidney cancer. The chain uses TRBV5-1 and TRBJ1-6; 9 bases are shared with TRBD1. The material sequenced was CD4+ or CD8+ T cells sorted from blood, taken in a trial of the OX40 agonist ivuxolimab. DNA of the CDR3: TGCGCCAGCAGGGGGACAGGGACTGGTTCACCCCTCCACTTT. Protein product: CASRGTGTGSPLHF.